Described below is a single T cell receptor beta chain sequence and its context. In the original workflow: The assay estimated nucleated cells by amplifying reference gene primers. Assay used: immunoSEQ multiplex PCR; TCRdb lists only in-frame clones, some missing. V, J and clone size are taken as reported in that table, and D and trimming were inferred from the DNA itself. This sample has some 250,000 clones, with about four fifths found just once. This sample is drawn from a study of blood T cell repertoires in COVID-19. Study in general: The United States, Italy and Spain provided the acute and convalescent COVID-19 samples. From T cells, B-cell-depleted T cells, or PBMCs came the material, which was cDNA or gDNA.

From germline, CDR1 is SGHAT and CDR2 FQNNGV. Germline trimming cut 4 bases from V and 3 bases from J; bases unmatched to any gene: 5. This CDR3 spans 15 amino acids. The chain joins TRBV11-2 to TRBJ1-3, with 8 nucleotides matching TRBD1. The receptor was isolated from a young woman with acute or convalescent COVID-19. Sequenced sample: peripheral blood. The chain's CDR3 is CASSYATGGGNTIYF. The CDR3 region has the DNA TGTGCCAGCAGCTACGCTACAGGGGGTGGAAACACCATATATTTT.